This T cell receptor (beta chain) was obtained from a study of shared clonotypes between healthy human individuals. CDR3 length: 14 amino acids. V was clipped by 5 bases and J by 6 bases; unmatched bases: 6. Germline V gene sequence: CDR1 LNHDA, CDR2 SQIVND (reference sequence). Assay: immunoSEQ multiplex PCR; the TCRdb copy retains only in-frame clones and omits some. The data contain roughly 2.5 million clones, more than 90% of them singletons. The TCR comes from a man younger than 35 in good health. The chain couples TRBV19 to TRBJ1-4, with 7 bases matching TRBD1. Sequences were obtained from naive CD4+ T cells sorted from blood. The subset was: CD45RA+ positively selected. CDR3 nucleotide sequence: TGTGCCAGTAGTCTAGGACAGGTGGATGAAAAACTGTTTTTT. Translating it yields CASSLGQVDEKLFF.